This entry lists 9 T cell receptor beta chains sequenced from one sample in a study of CD8 T cells in ankylosing spondylitis. TCRdb analysed the 5' RACE reads with MiXCR anew, one entry per CDR3 protein. The sample lists over 400,000 distinct CDR3 sequences; roughly a quarter were seen once. Antigens of these TCRs are unknown. Whole-study results and caveats: A motif of under ten highly homologous TCR beta variants was seen as apparently characteristic of ankylosing spondylitis blood.

The sequencing sample was made of blood, either unsorted or a sorted T cell fraction (not recorded which). The receptors stem from a male donor with ankylosing spondylitis.

This chain uses TRBV24-1 with TRBJ2-5, with D uncertain. This CDR3 is built from 11 residues. Germline CDR1 and CDR2: KGHDR and SFDVKD. V dropped 5 bases and J dropped 5 bases, with 5 bases sitting between them. This chain's CDR3 is CATSARETQYF. For the CDR3, the DNA is TGTGCCACCAGTGCCCGGGAGACCCAGTACTTC.

V and J are TRBV20-1 and TRBJ1-5, with unresolved D. Germline lookup yields CDR1 DFQATT and CDR2 SNEGSKA (reference sequence). Trimming stripped 6 bases from V and 3 bases from J, with 12 bases between. CDR3 length: 13 residues. CDR3 nucleotide sequence: TGCAGTGCGAGGACGGGCAACAATCAGCCCCAGCATTTT. It translates to CSARTGNNQPQHF.

The CDR3 reads CASSLAWQGIHEQYV. In DNA form, the CDR3 reads TGTGCCAGCAGCTTAGCGTGGCAGGGGATCCACGAGCAGTACGTC. The V gene is TRBV7-2, the J gene TRBJ2-7; maybe TRBD1 (6 bases). V was cut by 0 bases and J by 5 bases, with 14 bases left in between. This CDR3 region has 15 residues. The germline V gene encodes CDR1 SGHTA and CDR2 FQGNSA.

This clonotype turned up a few times. The rearrangement uses TRBV6-1 and TRBJ1-1; D is perhaps TRBD1 (5 bases). The V end was cut by 8 bases, the J end by 4 bases, with 20 bases between. The CDR3 is 15 residues long. The germline gives CDR1 MNHNS, CDR2 SASEGT. CDR3 bases: TGTGCCAGCGTAATTCCCGGGACCCGGGCCACTGAAGCTTTCTTT. Its protein product is CASVIPGTRATEAFF.

This clonotype was picked up a small number of times. The V call is TRBV3-1, the J call TRBJ1-1, with 8 bases matching TRBD1. This CDR3 region has 16 residues. Germline loops: CDR1 LGHDT, CDR2 YNNKEL (reference sequence). V trimming: 4 bases; J trimming: 5 bases; junction bases outside the gene matches: 12. The CDR3 region is CASSPLMSGGRTEAFF. Written as DNA, the CDR3 is TGTGCCAGCAGCCCTCTTATGTCAGGGGGCCGAACTGAAGCTTTCTTT.

This clonotype turned up a few times. The chain carries TRBV20-1 and TRBJ2-6; D is unresolved. This CDR3 region has 11 residues. Trimming stripped 6 bases from V and 5 bases from J, with 5 bases between. Germline assignment: CDR1 DFQATT and CDR2 SNEGSKA (reference sequence). This CDR3 is CSAPRANVLTF. CDR3 nucleotides: TGCAGTGCCCCTAGGGCCAACGTCCTGACTTTC.

The chain uses TRBV21-1 and TRBJ2-1; the table's D call, TRBD1, was not checked against the DNA. TRBV21-1 is a recognized pseudogene. This CDR3 region has 16 residues. The CDR3 nucleotides read TGTGCCAGCAGCAAACGGACGCCCCACGGATACAATGAGCAGTTCTTC. Translated: CASSKRTPHGYNEQFF.

The rearrangement joins TRBV9 to TRBJ1-1, with D unclear. Trimming stripped 0 bases from V and 5 bases from J, with 11 bases between. CDR3 length equals 14 residues. From germline, CDR1 is SGDLS and CDR2 YYNGEE. The CDR3 coding sequence is TGTGCCAGCAGCGTAGTGCTCGAACGGACTGAAGCTTTCTTT. Residues: CASSVVLERTEAFF. The complete variable domain, with remaining parts taken from reference TRBV9 and TRBJ1-1, reads DSGVTQTPKHLITATGQRVTLRCSPRSGDLSVYWYQQSLDQGLQFLIQYYNGEERAKGNILERFSAQQFPDLHSELNLSSLELGDSALYFCASSVVLERTEAFFGQGTRLTVV.

V and J are TRBV14 and TRBJ2-3, with D possibly matching TRBD2 (6 bases). V was trimmed by 4 bases and J by 1 base, leaving 12 bases between them. This CDR3 comprises 15 residues. Germline CDR1 reads SGHDN; CDR2 reads FVKESK. This CDR3 is CASSRYTGGTDTQYF. CDR3 DNA: TGTGCCAGCAGCCGATATACGGGGGGCACAGATACGCAGTATTTT.